These 29 T cell receptor beta chains were sequenced from one sample in a study of monozygotic twins with inflammatory bowel disease. From its re-call of the 5' RACE reads, TCRdb lists each CDR3 protein once, without DNA. The sample totals about 200,000 distinct CDR3 sequences; its top ten clones hold roughly 7.1%. Input material: blood. The origin of the receptors is a human donor with ulcerative colitis or Crohn's disease, or a healthy co-twin of an affected twin (not recorded which).

The rearrangement joins TRBV4-1 to TRBJ2-2. This CDR3 is 16 amino acids long. Germline values: CDR1 MGHRA, CDR2 YSYEKL. CDR3 residues: CASSPRGAPNTGELFF.

The V call is TRBV7-9, the J call TRBJ2-7; TCRdb outputs TRBD2, but without DNA this stays unchecked. Germline V lookup: CDR1 SEHNR, CDR2 FQNEAQ (reference sequence). This CDR3 spans 16 amino acids. The CDR3 is CASSFPWMGEGNEQYF.

The rearrangement uses TRBV3-1 and TRBJ2-1; the D call from TCRdb, TRBD1, cannot be confirmed without DNA. Germline-derived CDR1 and CDR2 are LGHDT and YNNKEL (reference sequence). This CDR3 region has 13 residues. The CDR3 loop is CASSHSGGNEQFF.

The chain links TRBV28 to TRBJ1-2; TCRdb outputs TRBD1, but without DNA this stays unchecked. The CDR3 totals 16 residues. Germline-derived CDR1 and CDR2 are MDHEN and SYDVKM. This chain's CDR3 is CASLGWFMGGTPGYTF.

The V and J genes are TRBV6-1 and TRBJ2-1; TCRdb gives TRBD2 as the D gene, but with no DNA this cannot be confirmed. The germline V gene encodes CDR1 MNHNS and CDR2 SASEGT. The CDR3 has 14 amino acids. The CDR3 loop reads CASSRLAGAGGQFF.

The chain has TRBV7-2 and TRBJ2-1; with no DNA, the TCRdb D assignment of TRBD1 cannot be verified. CDR3 length equals 15 residues. Germline V gene lookup returns CDR1 SGHTA and CDR2 FQGNSA. The CDR3 is CASSFQGNSYNEQFF.

This chain connects TRBV20-1 to TRBJ2-3; the D gene TCRdb calls, TRBD1, cannot be checked with no DNA. Germline V gene data show CDR1 as DFQATT and CDR2 as SNEGSKA (reference sequence). The CDR3 is 12 residues long. The CDR3 sequence is CSAGGRSDTQYF.

This clonotype shows up as medium-sized by frequency. The chain couples TRBV6-5 to TRBJ2-3; absent DNA, TCRdb's TRBD1 call cannot be checked. Germline-derived CDR1 and CDR2 are MNHEY and SVGAGI. This CDR3 spans 17 amino acids. Here the CDR3 reads CASSYSARGHSTDTQYF.

This rearrangement joins TRBV7-2 to TRBJ1-2; the TCRdb D gene call, TRBD1, has no DNA to confirm it. CDR1 and CDR2 (germline): SGHTA, FQGNSA. This CDR3 has 14 residues. This chain's CDR3 is CASSLGDTTGGYTF.

The CDR3 sequence: CASRSRSSYNEQFF. The chain combines TRBV2 with TRBJ2-1. Germline V gives CDR1 SNHLY, CDR2 FYNNEI. The CDR3 is 14 amino acids.

The V call is TRBV12-3 or TRBV12-4, the J call TRBJ2-7; as DNA is missing, the TRBD1 call by TCRdb cannot be tested. CDR3 size: 14 residues. CDR3 residues: CASSRDRGSYEQYF.

This sequence joins TRBV14 and TRBJ2-1; the D gene TCRdb calls, TRBD2, cannot be checked with no DNA. Germline-derived CDR1 and CDR2 are SGHDN and FVKESK. The CDR3 is 16 residues long. This CDR3 is CASSQEVVAPYNEQFF.

CDR3 amino acids: CASSVSLQGNHEQFF. The rearrangement joins TRBV9 to TRBJ2-1. Germline loops: CDR1 SGDLS, CDR2 YYNGEE. The CDR3 has 15 residues.

The chain has TRBV29-1 and TRBJ2-2; the D call from TCRdb, TRBD2, cannot be confirmed without DNA. This CDR3 is 16 amino acids long. Germline lookup yields CDR1 SQVTM and CDR2 ANQGSEA. The CDR3: CSVRISGNPNTGELFF.

The genes are TRBV7-6 and TRBJ1-2. The CDR3 runs 14 residues. CDR1 and CDR2 from the germline V gene are SGHVS and FNYEAQ. CDR3 residues: CASSLDGASDGYTF.

CDR3 sequence reads: CASSQDPSGASNSPLHF. The chain is built from TRBV3-1 and TRBJ1-6; TCRdb's D call of TRBD1 is untestable without DNA. This CDR3 has 17 residues. The germline CDR1 and CDR2 sequences are LGHDT and YNNKEL (reference sequence). The entire variable domain, with the rest obtained from reference TRBV3-1 and TRBJ1-6, is as follows: DTAVSQTPKYLVTQMGNDKSIKCEQNLGHDTMYWYKQDSKKFLKIMFSYNNKELIINETVPNRFSPKSPDKAHLNLHINSLELGDSAVYFCASSQDPSGASNSPLHFGNGTRLTVT.

J is TRBJ1-2 and V is TRBV28; TCRdb designates TRBD1, a call that cannot be tested without DNA. Germline V CDR1 and CDR2: MDHEN, SYDVKM. This CDR3 is 13 amino acids long. CDR3 sequence reads: CASSLRQGLGYTF.

The CDR3 region is CASGGANEQFF. The V and J genes are TRBV2 and TRBJ2-1; checking the TCRdb D call of TRBD1 is not possible without DNA. This CDR3 has 11 residues. Per germline, CDR1 SNHLY and CDR2 FYNNEI.

The V call is TRBV5-4, the J call TRBJ1-1. The V gene's germline CDR1 is SGHNT and CDR2 YYREEE (reference sequence). The CDR3 sequence is 15 residues long. CDR3 protein: CASSLYTIGNTEAFF.

The rearrangement links TRBV5-6 to TRBJ2-2; with no DNA, the TCRdb D assignment of TRBD2 cannot be verified. CDR1 is SGHDT and CDR2 is YYEEEE in the germline V gene. This CDR3 contains 18 residues. CDR3 loop: CASSSRLAGTPNTGELFF.

The chain uses TRBV28 and TRBJ2-1; TCRdb's D call, TRBD1, is unchecked because there is no DNA. The CDR3 has 16 residues. Germline CDR1 MDHEN, CDR2 SYDVKM. The CDR3: CASIKRGRGGDNEQFF.

The genes are TRBV6-2 or TRBV6-3 and TRBJ2-7; the TRBD2 assignment by TCRdb is unverifiable without DNA. The CDR3 extends over 15 amino acids. The germline gives CDR1 MNHEY, CDR2 SVGEGT. The CDR3 is CASSYSMGPQQRQYF.

The V call is TRBV7-2, the J call TRBJ2-3. Germline V gene lookup returns CDR1 SGHTA and CDR2 FQGNSA. The CDR3 covers 14 residues. The chain's CDR3 is CASSLAGPTDTQYF.

The rearrangement links TRBV5-6 to TRBJ1-5. This CDR3 region has 16 residues. Germline-derived CDR1 and CDR2 are SGHDT and YYEEEE. The CDR3 protein is CASSLAAGHSNQPQHF.

This chain connects TRBV7-2 to TRBJ1-2; no DNA is available, so the TRBD1 call from TCRdb remains unchecked. Germline CDR1 is SGHTA and CDR2 is FQGNSA. This CDR3 comprises 15 residues. The CDR3 sequence is CASSLVEGGNYGYTF.

This rearrangement joins TRBV27 to TRBJ1-1; TCRdb's assignment of TRBD1 cannot be checked, as there is no DNA. The V gene's germline CDR1 is MNHEY and CDR2 SMNVEV (reference sequence). The length of the CDR3 is 15 residues. CDR3 amino acids: CASSFSGRLSTEAFF.

V is TRBV19 and J is TRBJ2-7; TCRdb returns TRBD2, unconfirmable since there is no DNA. Germline assignment: CDR1 LNHDA and CDR2 SQIVND (reference sequence). The CDR3 runs 15 residues. The CDR3 sequence is CASSIAAGKSYEQYF.

The chain combines TRBV29-1 with TRBJ1-2; TCRdb's D gene call, TRBD1, goes unchecked for lack of DNA. The CDR3 contains 15 residues. CDR1 and CDR2 (germline): SQVTM, ANQGSEA. CDR3 loop: CSHYQETGSNYGYTF.

This sequence joins TRBV5-1 and TRBJ2-1; TCRdb's assignment of TRBD2 cannot be checked, as there is no DNA. CDR3 length equals 18 residues. Per germline, CDR1 SGHRS and CDR2 YFSETQ. The CDR3 reads CASSPGLAGGPGLLEQFF.